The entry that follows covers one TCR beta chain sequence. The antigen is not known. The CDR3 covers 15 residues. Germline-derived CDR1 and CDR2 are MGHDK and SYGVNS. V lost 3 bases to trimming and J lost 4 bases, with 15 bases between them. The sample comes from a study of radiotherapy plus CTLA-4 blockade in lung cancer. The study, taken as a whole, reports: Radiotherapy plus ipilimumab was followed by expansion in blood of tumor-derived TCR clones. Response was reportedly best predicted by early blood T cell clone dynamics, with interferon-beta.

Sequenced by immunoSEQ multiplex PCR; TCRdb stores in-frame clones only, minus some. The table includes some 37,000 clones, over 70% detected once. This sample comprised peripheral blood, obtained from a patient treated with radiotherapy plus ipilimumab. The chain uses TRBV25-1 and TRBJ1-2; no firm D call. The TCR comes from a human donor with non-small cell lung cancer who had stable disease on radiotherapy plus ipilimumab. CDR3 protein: CASSDDRRYLYGYTF. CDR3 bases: TGTGCCAGCAGTGATGATAGGAGGTACCTCTATGGCTACACCTTC.